These T cell receptor beta chains were read from a single sample in a study of blood T cell repertoires in COVID-19. Some clones are missing from TCRdb's copy, which holds only in-frame ones; the method was immunoSEQ multiplex PCR. The sample lists about 210,000 clones, about 86% occurring once. Material: PBMCs or T cells enriched from blood (not recorded which). The receptors were gathered from a woman between 45 and 60 years old with acute COVID-19. The CDR3 runs from the conserved cysteine through the conserved F or W.

>TRBJ2-7|TRBV18
CASSRPGQGVYEQYF
>TRBJ1-2|TRBV5-6
CASSLRGLYGYTF
>TRBJ2-2|TRBV14
CASSQESVHRDRLTGELFF
>TRBJ2-7|TRBV2
CASSFSGGTSYEQYF
>TRBJ2-3|TRBV7-2
CASSLEAGPTDTQYF
>TRBJ1-1|TRBV7-8
CASSSQGNTEAFF
>TRBJ1-5|TRBV29-1
CSVEDGPGQPQHF
>TRBJ2-1|TRBV4-1
CASSPRETNPNNEQFF
>TRBJ1-5|TRBV6-2/TRBV6-3
CASSYFSLGTGNQPQHF
>TRBJ2-2|TRBV2
CASSPSGELFF
>TRBJ1-5|TRBV6-1
CASSEVAEIGNQPQHF
>TRBJ2-5|TRBV5-1
CASSPRDRGSWYQETQYF
>TRBJ1-5|TRBV3-1/TRBV3-2
CASSQDTGSQPQHF
>TRBJ1-3|TRBV5-1
CASSLGGATGGNTIYF
>TRBJ1-3|TRBV5-1
CASSLVGGAGNTIYF
>TRBJ2-3|TRBV5-4
CASSLRGLATDTQYF
>TRBJ1-2|TRBV18
CASSSGQGRFYGYTF
>TRBJ2-4|TRBV13
CASSQGGGLPGGRTKNIQYF
>TRBJ1-2|TRBV6-2/TRBV6-3
CASSGTGQGSGYTF
>TRBJ1-5|TRBV19
CASSIPKDRGNQPQHF
>TRBJ2-3|TRBV30
CAWSPGTPGGDTQYF
>TRBJ2-3|TRBV7-2
CASSPGSSTDTQYF